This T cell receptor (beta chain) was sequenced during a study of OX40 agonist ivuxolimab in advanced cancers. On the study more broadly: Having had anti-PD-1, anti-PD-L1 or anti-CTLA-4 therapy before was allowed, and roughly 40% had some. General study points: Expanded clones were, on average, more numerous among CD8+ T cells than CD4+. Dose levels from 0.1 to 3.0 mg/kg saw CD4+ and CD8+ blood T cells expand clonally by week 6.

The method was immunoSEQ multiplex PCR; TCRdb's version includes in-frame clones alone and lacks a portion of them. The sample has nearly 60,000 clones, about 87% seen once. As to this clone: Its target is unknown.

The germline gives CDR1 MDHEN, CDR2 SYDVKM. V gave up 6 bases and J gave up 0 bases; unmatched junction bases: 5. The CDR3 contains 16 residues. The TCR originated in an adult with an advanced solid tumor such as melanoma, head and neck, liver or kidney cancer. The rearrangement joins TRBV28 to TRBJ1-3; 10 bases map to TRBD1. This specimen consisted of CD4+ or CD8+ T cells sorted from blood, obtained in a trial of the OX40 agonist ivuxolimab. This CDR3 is CASSLGQGSSGNTIYF. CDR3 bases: TGTGCCAGCAGCCTGGGACAGGGGAGCTCTGGAAACACCATATATTTT.